These T cell receptor beta chains were read from a single sample in a study of shared clonotypes between healthy human individuals. Sequencing used immunoSEQ multiplex PCR; TCRdb keeps in-frame clones, though not all of them. The repertoire holds approximately 1.1 million clones, around 78% seen once, with about 0.52% in the top ten. Sample: memory CD4+ T cells from PBMCs. The receptor set was obtained from a man between 18 and 35 years old in good health. Some clones in this sample may be carry-over from other donors' samples. Both conserved end residues are part of each CDR3. D genes are given only for firm matches. Only part of the rows carry a size: once, few, many, or a class if the clone is expanded.

TRBV30	TRBJ2-1	TRBD2	NA	CAWSTGTSVSEQFF
TRBV6-6	TRBJ1-3	NA	NA	CASSSAAPFSGNTIYF
TRBV28	TRBJ1-4	TRBD1	NA	CASSLDRDREKLFF
TRBV7-3	TRBJ2-3	NA	few	CASSLTGTAGRDTQYF
TRBV7-9	TRBJ2-3	NA	NA	CASSLSGSTDTQYF
TRBV2	TRBJ2-3	NA	many	CASRGHTGTDTQYF
TRBV28	TRBJ1-2	TRBD1	NA	CATEKDRVSYTF
TRBV27	TRBJ2-6	TRBD1	NA	CASSGTRTGVFGANVLTF
TRBV28	TRBJ1-1	NA	few	CATEDSVNTEAFF
TRBV2	TRBJ2-5	TRBD2	NA	CASKGLAGEEQETQYF
TRBV9	TRBJ1-1	NA	few	CASSVGSNTEAFF
TRBV21-1	TRBJ1-5	NA	once	CASGLTSWQPQHF
TRBV5-1	TRBJ2-7	TRBD1	NA	CASSRGQGAYEQYF
TRBV6-6	TRBJ2-7	TRBD2	NA	CASSWGLAGDEQYF
TRBV7-8	TRBJ1-1	NA	few	CASSLAPGEDTEAFF
TRBV6-5	TRBJ2-7	NA	NA	CASSPVRGSKQYF
TRBV5-1	TRBJ2-7	TRBD2	NA	CASSRGTSGTSSYEQYF
TRBV14	TRBJ1-5	NA	NA	CASSQGGGQDNQPQHF
TRBV5-6	TRBJ1-1	NA	NA	CASSLVDRLGYTEAFF
TRBV4-3	TRBJ1-3	NA	NA	CASSQDLRSSGNTIYF
TRBV30	TRBJ1-4	NA	few	CAWSGRVGEKLFF
TRBV9	TRBJ2-1	NA	NA	CASSVARYNEQFF
TRBV19	TRBJ2-1	NA	NA	CASSSTVSSYNEQFF
TRBV28	TRBJ2-3	TRBD2	few	CASRGTSFSTDTQYF
TRBV11-3	TRBJ2-1	NA	NA	CASSLQGPTYNEQFF
TRBV6-1	TRBJ2-1	TRBD2	NA	CASIRLAGDPEQFF
TRBV5-4	TRBJ2-1	TRBD2	NA	CASSLARGGEQFF